Following are 25 T cell receptor beta chains from one sample sequenced in a study of T cells in Graves' hyperthyroidism and ophthalmopathy. The investigators amplified TCR beta CDR3 regions from RNA transcripts. During a first-round RT-PCR of the TCR CDR3, the HTBI primer set was used. TCRdb redid the calling of the multiplex PCR reads with MiXCR, one entry per CDR3 protein. The data show 550,000 to 800,000 distinct CDR3 sequences, 16% seen once. The sequencing sample was made of blood. The receptors here all came from a man younger than 35 with Graves' hyperthyroidism.

V and J are TRBV24-1 and TRBJ1-1; no reliable D call. The germline V and J ends were trimmed by 4 bases and 4 bases, with 9 bases remaining between them. The CDR3 runs to 13 residues. Germline loops: CDR1 KGHDR, CDR2 SFDVKD. CDR3 protein: CATSDLEGTEAFF. The CDR3 nucleotides read TGTGCCACCAGTGACCTGGAAGGCACTGAAGCTTTCTTT.

The chain carries TRBV9 and TRBJ2-3, with a weak D call TRBD2 (6 bases). There are 13 residues in the CDR3. Germline assignment: CDR1 SGDLS and CDR2 YYNGEE. V was trimmed by 1 base and J by 4 bases, leaving 7 bases between them. The CDR3 nucleotides read TGTGCCAGCAGCGTAAGGAGGGCAGATACGCAGTATTTT. Translating it yields CASSVRRADTQYF.

This clonotype was observed many times. The chain links TRBV12-3 or TRBV12-4 to TRBJ1-1; D not resolved. V gave up 10 bases and J gave up 2 bases, with 5 bases separating them. This CDR3 spans 10 amino acids. CDR3 sequence: CATLNTEAFF. For the CDR3, the DNA is TGTGCCACCCTTAACACTGAAGCTTTCTTT.

This chain joins TRBV4-1 and TRBJ2-3; TRBD2 agrees at 7 bases. CDR3 length equals 15 residues. V was clipped by 1 base and J by 4 bases; unmatched bases: 5. Looked up from germline, CDR1 is MGHRA and CDR2 is YSYEKL. CDR3 DNA: TGCGCCAGCAGCCAAGGCCGAGGGAGGGCAGATACGCAGTATTTT. Its translation is CASSQGRGRADTQYF.

As DNA, the CDR3 is TGCGCCAGCAGAGACAGCGGGAGAGGGGATAATGAGCAGTTCTTC. The encoded protein is CASRDSGRGDNEQFF. The chain couples TRBV4-3 to TRBJ2-1, with 8 bases identical to TRBD2. After removal of 6 bases from V and 7 bases from J, the junction contained 11 bases not matched to a gene. CDR1 is LGHNA and CDR2 is YSLEER in the germline V gene. CDR3 length equals 15 residues.

The sample holds many counts of this clonotype. The rearrangement links TRBV7-2 to TRBJ2-1, with 10 positions matching TRBD2. Germline CDR1 and CDR2: SGHTA and FQGNSA. Trimming removed 4 bases from V and 9 bases from J; junction bases left unmatched: 12. The CDR3 extends over 16 amino acids. CDR3: CASSSPSGRRGGEQFF. In DNA form, the CDR3 reads TGTGCCAGCAGCTCGCCTAGCGGGAGAAGGGGGGGTGAGCAGTTCTTC. Using reference TRBV7-2 and TRBJ2-1 for the parts outside the CDR3, the full variable domain is GAGVSQSPSNKVTEKGKDVELRCDPISGHTALYWYRQSLGQGLEFLIYFQGNSAPDKSGLPSDRFSAERTGGSVSTLTIQRTQQEDSAVYLCASSSPSGRRGGEQFFGPGTRLTVL.

The V gene is TRBV28, the J gene TRBJ2-7; D may be TRBD1 (6 bases). CDR1 is MDHEN and CDR2 is SYDVKM in the germline V gene. The CDR3 contains 11 residues. V gave up 8 bases and J gave up 6 bases, with 11 bases separating them. The CDR3 sequence: CASGPGVEQYF. CDR3 bases: TGTGCCAGCGGCCCAGGGGTCGAGCAGTACTTC.

A few counts support this clonotype. V and J are TRBV30 and TRBJ2-1, with 7 bases lining up with TRBD2. Trimming at V came to 2 bases and at J to 12 bases, leaving 22 bases not matched to a gene. The CDR3 is made up of 17 amino acids. CDR1 is GTSNPN, CDR2 SVGIG, per germline (reference sequence). In DNA, the CDR3 is TGTGCCTGGAGTTCCCAAGGGGCGGGAGCCTCCCAAGTCGGGCAGTTCTTC. This gives the protein CAWSSQGAGASQVGQFF.

With respect to this clonotype: With a much larger clone just one base away, this may be a read error. Here the CDR3 omits its conserved ending phenylalanine or tryptophan, so a read error is the likely source. V is TRBV11-2 and J is TRBJ2-7; D is possibly TRBD1 or TRBD2 (5 bases each). Per germline, CDR1 SGHAT and CDR2 FQNNGV. This CDR3 is built from 17 residues. The germline V and J ends were trimmed by 5 bases and 0 bases, with 20 bases remaining between them. The CDR3 DNA follows: TGTGCCAGCAGCCGCCTTAGCCGGGGACGTGCCTCCTACGAGCAGTACTCC. It encodes CASSRLSRGRASYEQYS.

This clonotype has just a few counts. V usage is TRBV19 and J usage is TRBJ2-7, with TRBD1 identical over 9 bases. The CDR3 runs to 15 residues. J lost 2 bases, V lost 4 bases, and 6 bases had no gene match. Germline V gives CDR1 LNHDA, CDR2 SQIVND (reference sequence). CDR3 DNA: TGTGCCAGTAGTAACACAGGGGGCGCAACCTACGAGCAGTACTTC. Its translation is CASSNTGGATYEQYF.

The sample holds a few counts of this clonotype. The gene calls are TRBV19 and TRBJ2-2; 7 nucleotides agree with TRBD1. CDR3 length: 15 residues. V dropped 6 bases and J dropped 4; count of bases not matched to a gene: 8. The germline gives CDR1 LNHDA, CDR2 SQIVND (reference sequence). The CDR3 region has the DNA TGTGCCAGTAGACCCCCGGACAGGCTCACCGGGGAGCTGTTTTTT. This codes for CASRPPDRLTGELFF.

The chain has TRBV14 and TRBJ2-3; TRBD1 might be the D (5 bases). V was shortened by 7 bases and J by 0 bases, with 11 bases between the two germline ends. The CDR3 is 14 amino acids. Germline V lookup: CDR1 SGHDN, CDR2 FVKESK. The CDR3 here is CASKPDSSTDTQYF. The CDR3 DNA follows: TGTGCCAGCAAGCCCGACAGCAGCACAGATACGCAGTATTTT.

The rearrangement joins TRBV15 to TRBJ2-5; 8 bases fit TRBD2. The V gene's germline CDR1 is LNHNV and CDR2 YYDKDF (reference sequence). The CDR3 runs to 16 residues. Trimming removed 2 bases from V and 4 bases from J; junction bases left unmatched: 9. The CDR3 sequence is CATSRRTSGSGETQYF. The DNA for the CDR3 is TGTGCCACCAGCAGAAGAACTAGCGGAAGTGGAGAGACCCAGTACTTC.

This clonotype was counted at least ten times. This rearrangement joins TRBV7-2 to TRBJ2-3; perhaps TRBD2 as D (5 bases). Germline CDR1 SGHTA, CDR2 FQGNSA. V was pared by 1 base and J by 0 bases, with 11 bases between. The CDR3 spans 16 residues. For the CDR3, the DNA is TGTGCCAGCAGCTTAGAAGCGGAGCTTAGCACAGATACGCAGTATTTT. This sequence encodes CASSLEAELSTDTQYF.

The chain uses TRBV10-3 and TRBJ2-1, with 10 bases aligning to TRBD2. Trimming removed 0 bases from V and 4 bases from J; junction bases left unmatched: 6. This CDR3 contains 17 residues. CDR1 is ENHRY and CDR2 is SYGVKD in the germline V gene. The CDR3 loop reads CAISESRASGSYNEQFF. In nucleotides, the CDR3 is TGTGCCATCAGTGAGTCGAGGGCTAGCGGGAGTTACAATGAGCAGTTCTTC.

There are many counts of this clonotype. The DNA for the CDR3 is TGCAGTGCTAGACCCAACCCCATCCTAGCGGTCCAAGAGACCCAGTACTTC. It translates to CSARPNPILAVQETQYF. V gene TRBV20-1 combines with J gene TRBJ2-5; 7 bases agree with TRBD2. V lost 2 bases, J lost 1 base, and 13 bases stayed unmatched. Per germline, CDR1 DFQATT and CDR2 SNEGSKA (reference sequence). The length of the CDR3 is 17 residues.

This clonotype showed up many times. V is TRBV28 and J is TRBJ2-7, with D possibly being TRBD2 (6 bases). The CDR3 length is 15 residues. Per germline, CDR1 MDHEN and CDR2 SYDVKM. Trimming stripped 4 bases from V and 4 bases from J, with 17 bases between. DNA for the CDR3: TGTGCCAGCAGTTCCTACCGGGACTCCCCGTACGAGCAGTACTTC. Translation gives CASSSYRDSPYEQYF.

This clonotype has more than one count but fewer than ten. The chain employs TRBV27 and TRBJ2-1, with D uncertain. The germline V and J ends were trimmed by 1 base and 0 bases, with 10 bases remaining between them. Germline V gene data show CDR1 as MNHEY and CDR2 as SMNVEV (reference sequence). The CDR3 covers 16 residues. CDR3 coding DNA: TGTGCCAGCAGTTTATTGTCTGGACCCTCCTACAATGAGCAGTTCTTC. This translates into CASSLLSGPSYNEQFF.

There are many counts of this clonotype. This sequence joins TRBV28 and TRBJ2-7; a weak D match, TRBD1 (5 bases). From germline, CDR1 is MDHEN and CDR2 SYDVKM. The CDR3 extends over 16 amino acids. V dropped 6 bases and J dropped 3 bases, with 21 bases sitting between them. The CDR3 region is CASSSPSLRGGYEQYF. The CDR3 DNA reads TGTGCCAGCAGCTCGCCATCGTTAAGGGGCGGCTACGAGCAGTACTTC.

As DNA, the CDR3 is TGTGCCAGCAGCCAAGAGGGGAACGGGGAGCTGTTTTTT. This translates into CASSQEGNGELFF. The rearrangement links TRBV7-2 to TRBJ2-2; D tentatively fits TRBD1 or TRBD2 (5 bases each). V was cut by 5 bases and J by 7 bases, with 11 bases left in between. The CDR3 has 13 amino acids. Germline V gene sequence: CDR1 SGHTA, CDR2 FQGNSA.

This clonotype was recorded at least ten times. The chain is built from TRBV2 and TRBJ1-2, with D uncertain. Trimming removed 2 bases from V and 4 bases from J, with 8 bases in between. The germline gives CDR1 SNHLY, CDR2 FYNNEI. This CDR3 is built from 13 residues. CDR3 in amino acids: CASSEFRRYGYTF. Written as DNA, the CDR3 is TGTGCCAGCAGTGAATTCAGGCGCTATGGCTACACCTTC.

The sample holds a few counts of this clonotype. V gene TRBV5-1 combines with J gene TRBJ1-6; no firm D call. This CDR3 is built from 14 residues. V was trimmed by 0 bases and J by 9 bases, leaving 10 bases between them. Germline CDR1 reads SGHRS; CDR2 reads YFSETQ. CDR3 amino acids: CASSLDLQGSPLHF. In nucleotides, the CDR3 is TGCGCCAGCAGCTTGGACCTGCAAGGTTCACCCCTCCACTTT. Filled out from reference TRBV5-1 and TRBJ1-6, the complete variable domain reads KAGVTQTPRYLIKTRGQQVTLSCSPISGHRSVSWYQQTPGQGLQFLFEYFSETQRNKGNFPGRFSGRQFSNSRSEMNVSTLELGDSALYLCASSLDLQGSPLHFGNGTRLTVT.

The chain joins TRBV18 to TRBJ2-4, with no clear D. This CDR3 contains 15 residues. V was cut by 0 bases and J by 0 bases, with 6 bases left in between. Germline CDR1 is KGHSH and CDR2 is LQKENI. The CDR3 is CASSPPTVAKNIQYF. The CDR3 DNA follows: TGTGCCAGCTCACCACCGACGGTAGCCAAAAACATTCAGTACTTC.

This clonotype was seen a handful of times. The chain has TRBV6-2 or TRBV6-3 and TRBJ2-7, with 7 bases lining up with TRBD2. After removal of 2 bases from V and 3 bases from J, the junction contained 7 bases not matched to a gene. Per germline, CDR1 MNHEY and CDR2 SVGEGT. The CDR3 loop spans 15 amino acids. Here the CDR3 reads CASSYGTSAYYEQYF. The CDR3 nucleotides read TGTGCCAGCAGTTACGGTACTAGCGCCTACTACGAGCAGTACTTC.

This clonotype was detected a few times. CDR3 loop: CASSYRKGYEQYF. CDR3 coding DNA: TGTGCCAGCAGTTACCGTAAGGGCTACGAGCAGTACTTC. J is TRBJ2-7 and V is TRBV6-6; D is undetermined. CDR1 is MNHNY, CDR2 SVGAGI, per germline (reference sequence). Trimming took 2 bases from V and 3 from J, leaving 8 bases between them. This CDR3 is built from 13 residues.